The present entry profiles one T cell receptor (beta chain) with its context. No antigen is known for it. Pooled together were second doses at about 4 or about 12 weeks. The CDR3 sequence is 14 residues long. Trimming removed 4 bases at V and 5 bases at J, with 13 bases between. CDR1 and CDR2 (germline): SEHNR, FQNEAQ (reference sequence). Clones were read by immunoSEQ multiplex PCR, and TCRdb kept only the in-frame ones, dropping some. The table lists about 120,000 clones, about 90% of them singletons. This sample is drawn from a study of T cell responses to AZD1222 COVID-19 vaccine. Study-wide points: The donor cohort was predominantly white British with a female majority, and clonal diversity may have been underestimated. It was only a handful of AZD1222 recipients who were seropositive at baseline. Researchers took repertoire samples only after the peak T cell response had come.

This chain uses TRBV7-9 with TRBJ2-3; D perhaps matches TRBD1 (6 bases). This clonotype was obtained from an adult who received the AZD1222 COVID-19 vaccine. The starting material was peripheral blood, obtained 28 days after the second AZD1222 dose. CDR3 loop: CASSSQGFGDTQYF. In DNA form, the CDR3 reads TGTGCCAGCAGCTCACAGGGATTTGGAGATACGCAGTATTTT.